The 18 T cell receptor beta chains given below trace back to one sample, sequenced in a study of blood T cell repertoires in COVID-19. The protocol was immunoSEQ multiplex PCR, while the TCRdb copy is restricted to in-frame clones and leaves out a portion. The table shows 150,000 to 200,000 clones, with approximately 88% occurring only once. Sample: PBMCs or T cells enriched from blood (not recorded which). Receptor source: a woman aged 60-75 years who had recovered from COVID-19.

CDR3 nucleotides: TGTGCCACCAGCTTAACGGGGGGGCCCGGTACGCAGTATTTT. Translation: CATSLTGGPGTQYF. The genes are TRBV15 and TRBJ2-3; TRBD2 aligns across 8 bases. Looked up from germline, CDR1 is LNHNV and CDR2 is YYDKDF (reference sequence). The CDR3 consists of 14 residues. Unmatched junction bases numbered 9, after V lost 5 bases and J lost 8 bases. The full variable domain, rest sourced from reference TRBV15 and TRBJ2-3, is DAMVIQNPRYQVTQFGKPVTLSCSQTLNHNVMYWYQQKSSQAPKLLFHYYDKDFNNEADTPDNFQSRRPNTSFCFLDIRSPGLGDTAMYLCATSLTGGPGTQYFGPGTRLTVL.

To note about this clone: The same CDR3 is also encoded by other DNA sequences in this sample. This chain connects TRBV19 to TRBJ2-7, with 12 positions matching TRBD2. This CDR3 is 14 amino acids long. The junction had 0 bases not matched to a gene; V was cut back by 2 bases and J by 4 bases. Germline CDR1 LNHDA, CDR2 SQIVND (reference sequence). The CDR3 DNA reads TGTGCCAGTAGTATACTAGCGGGAGGGTACGAGCAGTACTTC. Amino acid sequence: CASSILAGGYEQYF.

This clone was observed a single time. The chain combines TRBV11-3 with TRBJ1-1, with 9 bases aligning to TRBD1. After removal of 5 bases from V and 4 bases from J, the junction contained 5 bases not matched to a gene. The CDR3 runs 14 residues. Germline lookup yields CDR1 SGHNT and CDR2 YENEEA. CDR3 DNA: TGTGCCAGCAGCGAGACAGGGGGTATCACTGAAGCTTTCTTT. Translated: CASSETGGITEAFF.

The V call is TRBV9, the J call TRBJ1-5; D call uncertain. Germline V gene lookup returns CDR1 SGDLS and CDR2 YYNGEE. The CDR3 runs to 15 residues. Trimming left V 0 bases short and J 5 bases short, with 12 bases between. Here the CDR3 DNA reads TGTGCCAGCAGCGTAGAAGGAGGGCTTGATCAGCCCCAGCATTTT. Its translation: CASSVEGGLDQPQHF.

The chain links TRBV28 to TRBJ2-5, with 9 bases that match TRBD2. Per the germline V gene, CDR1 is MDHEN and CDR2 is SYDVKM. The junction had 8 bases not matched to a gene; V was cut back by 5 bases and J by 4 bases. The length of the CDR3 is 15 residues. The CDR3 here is CASSTSGRLTETQYF. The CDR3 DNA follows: TGTGCCAGCAGTACGAGCGGGAGGTTGACAGAGACCCAGTACTTC.

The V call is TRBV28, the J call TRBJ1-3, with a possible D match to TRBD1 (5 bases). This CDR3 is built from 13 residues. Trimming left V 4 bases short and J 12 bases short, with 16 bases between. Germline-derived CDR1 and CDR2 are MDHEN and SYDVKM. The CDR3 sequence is CASSSGGDPRIYF. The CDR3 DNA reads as TGTGCCAGCAGTTCCGGGGGAGACCCTCGCATATATTTT.

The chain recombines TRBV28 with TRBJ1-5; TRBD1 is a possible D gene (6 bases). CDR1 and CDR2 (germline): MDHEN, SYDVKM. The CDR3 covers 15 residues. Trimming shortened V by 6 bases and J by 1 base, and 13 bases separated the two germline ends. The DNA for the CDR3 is TGTGCCAGCAGGCTAGGGGGGGAAAGCAATCAGCCCCAGCATTTT. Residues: CASRLGGESNQPQHF.

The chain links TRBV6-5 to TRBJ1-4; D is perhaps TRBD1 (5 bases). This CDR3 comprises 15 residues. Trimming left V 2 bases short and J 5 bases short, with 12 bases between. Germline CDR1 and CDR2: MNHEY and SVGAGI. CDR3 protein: CASSYAGGENEKLFF. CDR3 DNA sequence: TGTGCCAGCAGTTACGCGGGGGGGGAGAATGAAAAACTGTTTTTT.

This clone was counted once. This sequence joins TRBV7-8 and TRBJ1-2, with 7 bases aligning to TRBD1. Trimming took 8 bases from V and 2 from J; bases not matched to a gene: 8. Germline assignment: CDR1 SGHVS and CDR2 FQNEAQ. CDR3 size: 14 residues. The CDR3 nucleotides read TGTGCCAGCGCCATGACAGGGAGAAACTATGGCTACACCTTC. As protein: CASAMTGRNYGYTF. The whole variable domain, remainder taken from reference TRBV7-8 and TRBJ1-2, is GAGVSQSPRYKVAKRGQDVALRCDPISGHVSLFWYQQALGQGPEFLTYFQNEAQLDKSGLPSDRFFAERPEGSVSTLKIQRTQQEDSAVYLCASAMTGRNYGYTFGSGTRLTVV.

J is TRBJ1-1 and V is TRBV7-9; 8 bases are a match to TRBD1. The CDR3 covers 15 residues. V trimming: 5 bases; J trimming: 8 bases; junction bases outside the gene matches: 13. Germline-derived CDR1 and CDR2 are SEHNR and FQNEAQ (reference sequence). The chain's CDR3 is CASSPGTGKLREAFF. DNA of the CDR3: TGTGCCAGCAGCCCGGGGACAGGAAAACTTAGGGAAGCTTTCTTT.

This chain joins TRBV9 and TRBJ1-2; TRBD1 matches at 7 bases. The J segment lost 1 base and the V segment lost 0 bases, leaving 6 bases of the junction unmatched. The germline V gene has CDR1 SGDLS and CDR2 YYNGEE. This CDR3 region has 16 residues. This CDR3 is CASSVVRGRGNYGYTF. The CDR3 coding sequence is TGTGCCAGCAGCGTAGTAAGGGGGCGGGGTAACTATGGCTACACCTTC.

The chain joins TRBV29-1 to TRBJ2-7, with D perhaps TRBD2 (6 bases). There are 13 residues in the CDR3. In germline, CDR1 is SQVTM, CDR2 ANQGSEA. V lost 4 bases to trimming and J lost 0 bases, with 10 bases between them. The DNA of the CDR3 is TGCAGCGTTGCTGGGGGGAGCTCCTACGAGCAGTACTTC. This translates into CSVAGGSSYEQYF.

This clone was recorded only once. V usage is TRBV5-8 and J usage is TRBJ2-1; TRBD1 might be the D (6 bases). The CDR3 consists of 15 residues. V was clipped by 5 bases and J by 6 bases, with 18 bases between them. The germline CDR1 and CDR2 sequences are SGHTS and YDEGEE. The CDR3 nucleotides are TGTGCCAGCAGTAAGGGGTCTAACAGGGCCAATGAGCAGTTCTTC. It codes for CASSKGSNRANEQFF.

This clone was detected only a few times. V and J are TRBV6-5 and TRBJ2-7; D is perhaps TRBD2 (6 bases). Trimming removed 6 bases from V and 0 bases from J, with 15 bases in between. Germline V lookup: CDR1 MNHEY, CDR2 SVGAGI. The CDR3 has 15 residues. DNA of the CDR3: TGTGCCAGCAGAGGAAGGGACTTACTCTCCTACGAGCAGTACTTC. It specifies CASRGRDLLSYEQYF.

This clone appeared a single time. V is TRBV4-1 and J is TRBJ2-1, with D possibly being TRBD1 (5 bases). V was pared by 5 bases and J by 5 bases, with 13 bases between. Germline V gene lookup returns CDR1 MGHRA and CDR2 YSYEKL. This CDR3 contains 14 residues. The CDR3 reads CASSKQVGDNEQFF. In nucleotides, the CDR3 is TGCGCCAGCAGCAAACAGGTGGGCGACAATGAGCAGTTCTTC.

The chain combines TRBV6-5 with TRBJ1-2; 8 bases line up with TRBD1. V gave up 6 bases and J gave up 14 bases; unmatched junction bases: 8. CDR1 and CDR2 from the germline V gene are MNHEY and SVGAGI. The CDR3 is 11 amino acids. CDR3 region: CASRRDRLLTF. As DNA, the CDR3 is TGTGCCAGCAGAAGGGACAGGCTTTTAACCTTC.

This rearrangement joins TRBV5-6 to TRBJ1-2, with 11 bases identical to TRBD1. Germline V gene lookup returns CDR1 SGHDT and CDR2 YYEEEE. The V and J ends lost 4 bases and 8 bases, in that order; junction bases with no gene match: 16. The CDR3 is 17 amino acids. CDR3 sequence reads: CASSSAGTGGYVEGYTF. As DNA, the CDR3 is TGTGCCAGCAGCAGCGCCGGGACAGGGGGTTATGTAGAGGGCTACACCTTC.

CDR3 DNA sequence: TGTGCCAGCCTAAAAACAGGGGGCCCCGGGAACGAGCAGTACTTC. Translation gives CASLKTGGPGNEQYF. V and J are TRBV6-5 and TRBJ2-7; the match to TRBD1 covers 9 bases. The CDR3 has 15 amino acids. Germline V gene sequence: CDR1 MNHEY, CDR2 SVGAGI. The V and J ends lost 8 bases and 5 bases, in that order; junction bases with no gene match: 13.